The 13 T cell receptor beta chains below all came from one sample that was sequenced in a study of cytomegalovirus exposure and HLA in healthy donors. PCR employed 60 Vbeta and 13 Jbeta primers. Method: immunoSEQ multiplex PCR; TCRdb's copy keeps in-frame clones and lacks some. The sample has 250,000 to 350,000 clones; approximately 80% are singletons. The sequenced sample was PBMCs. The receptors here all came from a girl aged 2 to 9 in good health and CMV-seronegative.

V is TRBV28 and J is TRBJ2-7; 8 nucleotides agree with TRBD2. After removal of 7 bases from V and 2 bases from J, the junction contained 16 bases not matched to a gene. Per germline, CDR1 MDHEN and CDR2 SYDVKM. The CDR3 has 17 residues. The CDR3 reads CASTIGGGRETAYEQYF. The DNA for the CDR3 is TGTGCCAGCACTATCGGGGGGGGGCGGGAGACCGCCTACGAGCAGTACTTC.

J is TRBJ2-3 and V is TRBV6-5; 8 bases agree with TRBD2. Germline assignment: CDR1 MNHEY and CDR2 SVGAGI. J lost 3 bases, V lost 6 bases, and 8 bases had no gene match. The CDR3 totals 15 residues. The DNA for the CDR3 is TGTGCCAGCAGGTGGCGGGGGGCGGGGACAGATACGCAGTATTTT. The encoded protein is CASRWRGAGTDTQYF.

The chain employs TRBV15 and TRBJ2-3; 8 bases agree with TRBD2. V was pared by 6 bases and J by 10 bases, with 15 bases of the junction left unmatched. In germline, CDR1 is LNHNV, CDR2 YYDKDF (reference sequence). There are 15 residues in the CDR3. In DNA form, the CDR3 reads TGTGCCACCAGTACTCCCCGAGGGACTAGTAGGCCGCAGTATTTT. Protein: CATSTPRGTSRPQYF.

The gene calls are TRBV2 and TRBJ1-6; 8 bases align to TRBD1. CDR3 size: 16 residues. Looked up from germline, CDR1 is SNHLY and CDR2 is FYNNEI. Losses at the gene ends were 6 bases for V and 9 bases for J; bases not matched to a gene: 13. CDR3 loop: CASRTSGQGEGSPLHF. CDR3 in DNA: TGTGCCAGCAGAACCAGTGGACAGGGTGAAGGTTCACCCCTCCACTTT.

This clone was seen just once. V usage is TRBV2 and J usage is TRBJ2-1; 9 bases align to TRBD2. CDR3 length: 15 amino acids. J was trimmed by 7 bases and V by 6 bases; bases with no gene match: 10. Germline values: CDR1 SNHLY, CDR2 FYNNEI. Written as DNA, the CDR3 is TGTGCCAGCAGGACGCCTCTAGCGGGGCTAAATGAGCAGTTCTTC. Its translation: CASRTPLAGLNEQFF.

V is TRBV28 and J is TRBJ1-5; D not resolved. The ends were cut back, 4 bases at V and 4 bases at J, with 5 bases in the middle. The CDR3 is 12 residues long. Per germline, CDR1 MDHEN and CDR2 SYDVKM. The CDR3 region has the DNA TGTGCCAGCAGTTCCACTAATCAGCCCCAGCATTTT. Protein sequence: CASSSTNQPQHF.

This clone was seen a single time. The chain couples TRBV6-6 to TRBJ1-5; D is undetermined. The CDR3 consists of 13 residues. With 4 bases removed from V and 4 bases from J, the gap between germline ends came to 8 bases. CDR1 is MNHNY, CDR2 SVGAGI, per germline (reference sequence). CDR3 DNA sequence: TGTGCCAGCAGTTCCCGGGGTAATCAGCCCCAGCATTTT. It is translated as CASSSRGNQPQHF.

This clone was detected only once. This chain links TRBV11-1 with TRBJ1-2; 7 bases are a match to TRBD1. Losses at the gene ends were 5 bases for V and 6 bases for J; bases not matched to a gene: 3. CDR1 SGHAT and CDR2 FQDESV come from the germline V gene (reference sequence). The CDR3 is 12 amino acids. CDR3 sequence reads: CASSLQGNGYTF. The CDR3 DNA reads TGTGCCAGCAGCCTACAGGGGAATGGCTACACCTTC.

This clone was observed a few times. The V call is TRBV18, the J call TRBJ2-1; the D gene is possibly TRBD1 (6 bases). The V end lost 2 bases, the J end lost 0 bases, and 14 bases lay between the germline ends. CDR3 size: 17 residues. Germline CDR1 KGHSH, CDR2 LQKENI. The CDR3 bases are TGTGCCAGCTCACCATCATATCAGGGGAGCTCCTACAATGAGCAGTTCTTC. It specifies CASSPSYQGSSYNEQFF.

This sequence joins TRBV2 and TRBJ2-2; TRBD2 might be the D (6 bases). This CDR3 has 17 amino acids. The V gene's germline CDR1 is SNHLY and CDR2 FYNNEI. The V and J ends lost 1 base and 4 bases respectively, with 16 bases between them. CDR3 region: CASSEGWRDLSTGELFF. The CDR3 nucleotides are TGTGCCAGCAGTGAAGGGTGGCGGGACTTGAGCACCGGGGAGCTGTTTTTT. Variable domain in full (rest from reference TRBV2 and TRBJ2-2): EPEVTQTPSHQVTQMGQEVILRCVPISNHLYFYWYRQILGQKVEFLVSFYNNEISEKSEIFDDQFSVERPDGSNFTLKIRSTKLEDSAMYFCASSEGWRDLSTGELFFGEGSRLTVL.

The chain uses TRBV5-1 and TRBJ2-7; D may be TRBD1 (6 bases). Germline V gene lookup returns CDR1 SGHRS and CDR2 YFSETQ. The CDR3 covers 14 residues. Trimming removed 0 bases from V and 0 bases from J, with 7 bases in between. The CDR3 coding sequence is TGCGCCAGCAGCTTGGTGGACAGCTCCTACGAGCAGTACTTC. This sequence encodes CASSLVDSSYEQYF.

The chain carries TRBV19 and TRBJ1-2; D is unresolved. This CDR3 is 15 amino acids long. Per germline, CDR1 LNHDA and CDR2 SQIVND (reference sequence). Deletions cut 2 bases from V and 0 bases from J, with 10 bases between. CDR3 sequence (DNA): TGTGCCAGTAGTATATCCGGGTGGTCTAACTATGGCTACACCTTC. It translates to CASSISGWSNYGYTF.

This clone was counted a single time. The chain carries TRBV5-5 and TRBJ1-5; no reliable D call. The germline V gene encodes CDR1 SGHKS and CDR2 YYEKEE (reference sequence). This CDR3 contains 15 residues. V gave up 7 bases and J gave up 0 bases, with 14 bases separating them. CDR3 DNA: TGTGCCAGCCGGTGGAGTCTCGGTAGCAATCAGCCCCAGCATTTT. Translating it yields CASRWSLGSNQPQHF.